A selection of T cell receptor beta chains follows, all from one sample in a study of long-term antiretroviral therapy in people with HIV. This table comes from immunoSEQ multiplex PCR, and its TCRdb copy is limited to in-frame clones, with some not included. The table shows approximately 30,000 clones, with 70% to 85% occurring only once. The sequenced sample was unsorted PBMCs, obtained 3 years after starting antiretroviral therapy. The receptors shown here come from a man aged 35 to 55 with HIV. Each CDR3 is given with its conserved first and last residue.

V	length	CDR3
TRBV28	13	CASSQPLAGELFF
TRBV6-1	16	CASSVTGGRANSPLHF
TRBV29-1	15	CSAETPQEGKDEAFF
TRBV19	15	CASKNSGTSGNEQYF
TRBV6-6	15	CASSYLVGRSYEQYF
TRBV2	15	CASSEETDATDTQYF
TRBV19	16	CASSRSGTSDNNEQFF
TRBV7-6	16	CASSARGRGQTDTQYF
TRBV5-1	17	CASSTTDRGRQADTQYF
TRBV18	12	CASRGVSTEAFF
TRBV29-1	13	CSVVTRRPYEQYF
TRBV19	11	CASKGSTEAFF
TRBV7-2	16	CASSRRGQGRIGELFF
TRBV7-8	17	CASSLQPPGQGAYEQYF
TRBV6-1	14	CASSEVRTGSPLHF
TRBV4-2	16	CASSQEIGGGGNTIYF
TRBV6-5	14	CASSLGAGNTEAFF
TRBV6-5	14	CASSYSKKTPEAFF
TRBV6-1	15	CASSEAGVSNQPQHF
TRBV30	15	CAWSPDSFANTEAFF
TRBV29-1	14	CSAVLWTKADTQYF
TRBV10-3	16	CAISEPTSGSGDEQFF
TRBV6-5	14	CASSRDRNPTEAFF
TRBV5-4	16	CASSLHVRDSYNEQFF
TRBV5-8	16	CASSLHRTGGGKTQYF
TRBV9	14	CASSVGGQVTEAFF
TRBV7-9	15	CASSAGLATYNEQFF
TRBV9	16	CASSVVVGREDQPQHF
TRBV7-2	15	CASSIRDRGPQTIYF
TRBV19	15	CASSSGRDRDTEAFF
TRBV19	15	CASSGRTATNEKLFF
TRBV9	15	CASSVSGGSSYEQYF
TRBV10-3	16	CAISESRDWATDTQYF
TRBV28	14	CASSFQYSNQPQHF
TRBV25-1	16	CASSEVNWQGTYEQYF
TRBV5-1	15	CASSLSAQGADTQYF
TRBV2	15	CASSPRFQGQNIQYF
TRBV6-1	14	CASTKDKIYQPQHF
TRBV12-5	18	CASGLTGGGRSRGEKLFF
TRBV10-3	15	CAISDFEDGSYEQYF
TRBV5-1	13	CASSLADFNEQFF
TRBV5-1	13	CASSLGHNYEQYF
TRBV6-5	14	CASRGRQWNTEAFF
TRBV19	14	CASSIGQGRNIQYF
TRBV18	14	CASSPQGADSPLHF
TRBV5-1	20	CASSFTSSPSGQYLFYEQYF
TRBV7-8	14	CASSSQGRTDTQYF
TRBV4-1	17	CASSQDLFGTGEQPQHF
TRBV30	15	CAWSVLGPANTEAFF
TRBV5-1	13	CASSLILNTEAFF